This T cell receptor beta chain was documented in a study of shared clonotypes between healthy human individuals. Looking at the study overall: The study drew on two women and a few men aged 18 to 49 as donors. Every donor yielded three CD4 naive, three CD4 memory, two CD8 naive and one CD8 memory plate.

Study observations and caveats: Larger richness was generally estimated for naive than memory subsets.

As to this clone: Its specificity is not known.

At the deep level, the assay was run. Profiling relied on immunoSEQ multiplex PCR, and the TCRdb table lists in-frame clones only, not all of them. Of over 1.4 million clones in the sample, roughly 96% were seen once. The receptor was derived from a young man in good health. Sequencing was performed on naive CD4+ T cells sorted from blood. Subset of the sample: CD45RA+ positively selected.

CDR3: CASSLDRTSGGPYNEQFF. In DNA form, the CDR3 reads TGTGCCAGCAGCTTAGATCGAACTAGCGGGGGCCCCTACAATGAGCAGTTCTTC. V usage is TRBV11-2 and J usage is TRBJ2-1, with 11 bases lining up with TRBD2. Trimming took 0 bases from V and 2 from J; bases not matched to a gene: 6. The CDR3 is 18 residues long. Germline CDR1 reads SGHAT; CDR2 reads FQNNGV.